This is a list of T cell receptor beta chains from one sample in a study of post-analysis software for immune sequencing data. TCRdb used MiXCR to reprocess the PCR reads, holding one entry per CDR3 protein. Of around 700,000 distinct CDR3 sequences listed, approximately 60% were seen once; the top ten hold around 11%. The source material was blood. All receptors come from a girl aged 2 to 9 with multiple sclerosis. The CDR3 runs from the conserved cysteine through the conserved F or W. D genes are given only for firm matches. Rows may omit the clone size; those that give it use once, few, many or a size class.

d_gene: TRBD2; abundance: few; j_gene: TRBJ2-1; v_gene: TRBV6-6; CDR3aa: CASSFSSGRSSYNEQFF; CDR3nt: TGTGCCAGCAGTTTCTCTAGCGGGAGAAGCTCCTACAATGAGCAGTTCTTC
d_gene: NA; abundance: NA; j_gene: TRBJ1-2; v_gene: TRBV12-3/TRBV12-4; CDR3aa: CASSLTLRLGYTF; CDR3nt: TGTGCCAGCAGTTTAACCTTGCGGCTTGGCTACACCTTC
d_gene: NA; abundance: NA; j_gene: TRBJ2-5; v_gene: TRBV18; CDR3aa: CASGEPQETQYF; CDR3nt: TGTGCCAGCGGTGAGCCTCAAGAGACCCAGTACTTC
d_gene: NA; abundance: NA; j_gene: TRBJ2-3; v_gene: TRBV7-3; CDR3aa: CASRAEITDTQYF; CDR3nt: TGTGCCAGCCGGGCGGAAATCACAGATACGCAGTATTTT
d_gene: NA; abundance: NA; j_gene: TRBJ2-6; v_gene: TRBV7-2; CDR3aa: CASSTAGSGANVLTF; CDR3nt: TGTGCCAGCAGTACTGCCGGCTCTGGGGCCAACGTCCTGACTTTC
d_gene: TRBD2; abundance: few; j_gene: TRBJ2-1; v_gene: TRBV7-9; CDR3aa: CASKSAGAYNEQFF; CDR3nt: TGTGCCAGCAAGTCCGCGGGAGCGTACAATGAGCAGTTCTTC
d_gene: TRBD2; abundance: NA; j_gene: TRBJ2-3; v_gene: TRBV4-2; CDR3aa: CASSQGGSTSGEGDTQYF; CDR3nt: TGTGCCAGCAGCCAAGGGGGTTCGACTAGCGGGGAAGGAGATACGCAGTATTTT
d_gene: TRBD2; abundance: few; j_gene: TRBJ2-1; v_gene: TRBV5-1; CDR3aa: CASSSWDRGRAIYNEQFF; CDR3nt: TGCGCCAGCAGCTCTTGGGATCGAGGGAGGGCCATCTACAATGAGCAGTTCTTC
d_gene: NA; abundance: NA; j_gene: TRBJ2-1; v_gene: TRBV12-3/TRBV12-4; CDR3aa: CASSLRGSPNEQFF; CDR3nt: TGTGCCAGCAGTCTCAGGGGCTCCCCCAATGAGCAGTTCTTC
d_gene: TRBD2; abundance: NA; j_gene: TRBJ2-4; v_gene: TRBV4-1; CDR3aa: CASSQVGLAGDIQYF; CDR3nt: TGCGCCAGCAGCCAAGTGGGACTAGCGGGAGACATTCAGTACTTC
d_gene: TRBD1; abundance: NA; j_gene: TRBJ1-5; v_gene: TRBV29-1; CDR3aa: CSVEPDRDSNQPRHF; CDR3nt: TGCAGCGTTGAGCCGGACAGGGACAGCAATCAGCCCCGGCATTTT
d_gene: NA; abundance: NA; j_gene: TRBJ2-3; v_gene: TRBV10-3; CDR3aa: CAISESGADTQYF; CDR3nt: TGTGCCATCAGTGAGTCGGGCGCAGATACGCAGTATTTT
d_gene: TRBD2; abundance: NA; j_gene: TRBJ2-1; v_gene: TRBV3-1; CDR3aa: CASSSTPKLAGGHNEQFF; CDR3nt: TGTGCCAGCAGCTCTACTCCAAAACTAGCGGGGGGCCACAATGAGCAGTTCTTC
d_gene: NA; abundance: few; j_gene: TRBJ2-5; v_gene: TRBV7-8; CDR3aa: CASSAKIGLRMTQYF; CDR3nt: TGTGCCAGCAGTGCCAAGATTGGGCTCCGAATGACCCAGTACTTC
d_gene: TRBD1; abundance: NA; j_gene: TRBJ1-1; v_gene: TRBV6-2/TRBV6-3; CDR3aa: CASIIPREGAITEAFF; CDR3nt: TGTGCCAGCATCATCCCGAGGGAGGGGGCCATAACTGAAGCTTTCTTT
d_gene: NA; abundance: many; j_gene: TRBJ1-2; v_gene: TRBV2; CDR3aa: CASSEDFGGTYGYTF; CDR3nt: TGTGCCAGCAGTGAAGATTTTGGCGGAACCTATGGCTACACCTTC
d_gene: NA; abundance: few; j_gene: TRBJ2-1; v_gene: TRBV4-1; CDR3aa: CASSQHSSALSYNEQFF; CDR3nt: TGCGCCAGCAGCCAGCATTCTAGCGCCCTCTCCTACAATGAGCAGTTCTTC
d_gene: NA; abundance: once; j_gene: TRBJ2-1; v_gene: TRBV5-1; CDR3aa: CASSLEPDMAYNEQFF; CDR3nt: TGCGCCAGCAGCTTGGAACCGGACATGGCCTACAATGAGCAGTTCTTC
d_gene: TRBD2; abundance: NA; j_gene: TRBJ2-7; v_gene: TRBV7-6; CDR3aa: CASSLKGLAGVEQYF; CDR3nt: TGTGCCAGCAGCCTAAAGGGACTAGCGGGAGTAGAGCAGTACTTC
d_gene: NA; abundance: NA; j_gene: TRBJ2-6; v_gene: TRBV6-4; CDR3aa: CASSGRPGANVLTF; CDR3nt: TGTGCCAGCAGTGGGCGACCTGGGGCCAACGTCCTGACTTTC
d_gene: NA; abundance: NA; j_gene: TRBJ2-3; v_gene: TRBV7-2; CDR3aa: CASTPWLTNTDTQYF; CDR3nt: TGTGCCAGCACCCCTTGGTTAACTAACACAGATACGCAGTATTTT
d_gene: TRBD1; abundance: NA; j_gene: TRBJ1-2; v_gene: TRBV6-2/TRBV6-3; CDR3aa: CASSYQPGQGAHGYTF; CDR3nt: TGTGCCAGCAGTTACCAGCCGGGACAGGGGGCTCACGGCTACACCTTC
d_gene: NA; abundance: NA; j_gene: TRBJ2-5; v_gene: TRBV27; CDR3aa: CASSLRQGRRETQYF; CDR3nt: TGTGCCAGCAGTTTACGGCAGGGGAGGAGAGAGACCCAGTACTTC
d_gene: TRBD2; abundance: NA; j_gene: TRBJ2-3; v_gene: TRBV7-2; CDR3aa: CASSSASGPRTDTQYF; CDR3nt: TGTGCCAGCAGCTCCGCTAGCGGGCCCCGCACAGATACGCAGTATTTT
d_gene: NA; abundance: NA; j_gene: TRBJ2-7; v_gene: TRBV3-1; CDR3aa: CASSPPTDSHEQYF; CDR3nt: TGTGCCAGCAGCCCCCCCACTGACAGCCACGAGCAGTACTTC
d_gene: TRBD2; abundance: once; j_gene: TRBJ2-3; v_gene: TRBV28; CDR3aa: CASSLIRGTSGTDTQYF; CDR3nt: TGTGCCAGCAGTTTAATCAGAGGGACTAGCGGAACAGATACGCAGTATTTT
d_gene: TRBD2; abundance: NA; j_gene: TRBJ2-1; v_gene: TRBV12-3/TRBV12-4; CDR3aa: CASRSSGGQFF; CDR3nt: TGTGCCAGCAGGTCTAGCGGGGGGCAGTTCTTC
d_gene: NA; abundance: NA; j_gene: TRBJ2-1; v_gene: TRBV5-1; CDR3aa: CASSLGAGQNNEQFF; CDR3nt: TGCGCCAGCAGCTTGGGAGCCGGACAGAACAATGAGCAGTTCTTC
d_gene: NA; abundance: NA; j_gene: TRBJ2-2; v_gene: TRBV20-1; CDR3aa: CSATPGERNTGELFF; CDR3nt: TGCAGTGCCACCCCGGGGGAACGAAACACCGGGGAGCTGTTTTTT
d_gene: TRBD1; abundance: NA; j_gene: TRBJ1-2; v_gene: TRBV5-6; CDR3aa: CASSPWTGAQRYGYTF; CDR3nt: TGTGCCAGCAGCCCGTGGACAGGGGCCCAACGCTATGGCTACACCTTC
d_gene: TRBD1; abundance: once; j_gene: TRBJ2-7; v_gene: TRBV10-1; CDR3aa: CASSPNTGQLYF; CDR3nt: TGCGCCAGCAGCCCAAACACGGGACAGCTGTACTTC
d_gene: NA; abundance: few; j_gene: TRBJ2-7; v_gene: TRBV12-3/TRBV12-4; CDR3aa: CASSFSGYNEQYF; CDR3nt: TGTGCCAGCAGTTTCTCTGGATACAATGAGCAGTACTTC
d_gene: NA; abundance: few; j_gene: TRBJ2-7; v_gene: TRBV4-1; CDR3aa: CASSQDPRYEQYF; CDR3nt: TGCGCCAGCAGCCAAGATCCTAGGTACGAGCAGTACTTC
d_gene: TRBD2; abundance: NA; j_gene: TRBJ2-7; v_gene: TRBV7-9; CDR3aa: CASSLVVAGAIHEQYF; CDR3nt: TGTGCCAGCAGCTTAGTAGTAGCGGGAGCCATCCACGAGCAGTACTTC
d_gene: TRBD1; abundance: few; j_gene: TRBJ2-4; v_gene: TRBV20-1; CDR3aa: CSASGQGTSQYF; CDR3nt: TGCAGTGCTTCGGGACAGGGAACATCCCAGTACTTC
d_gene: TRBD2; abundance: few; j_gene: TRBJ2-1; v_gene: TRBV11-2; CDR3aa: CASSTLLGLAGPNEQFF; CDR3nt: TGTGCCAGCAGCACGCTGCTGGGGCTAGCGGGACCCAATGAGCAGTTCTTC
d_gene: NA; abundance: NA; j_gene: TRBJ2-1; v_gene: TRBV5-1; CDR3aa: CASSLDWTYSYNEQFF; CDR3nt: TGCGCCAGCAGCTTGGATTGGACGTATAGTTACAATGAGCAGTTCTTC